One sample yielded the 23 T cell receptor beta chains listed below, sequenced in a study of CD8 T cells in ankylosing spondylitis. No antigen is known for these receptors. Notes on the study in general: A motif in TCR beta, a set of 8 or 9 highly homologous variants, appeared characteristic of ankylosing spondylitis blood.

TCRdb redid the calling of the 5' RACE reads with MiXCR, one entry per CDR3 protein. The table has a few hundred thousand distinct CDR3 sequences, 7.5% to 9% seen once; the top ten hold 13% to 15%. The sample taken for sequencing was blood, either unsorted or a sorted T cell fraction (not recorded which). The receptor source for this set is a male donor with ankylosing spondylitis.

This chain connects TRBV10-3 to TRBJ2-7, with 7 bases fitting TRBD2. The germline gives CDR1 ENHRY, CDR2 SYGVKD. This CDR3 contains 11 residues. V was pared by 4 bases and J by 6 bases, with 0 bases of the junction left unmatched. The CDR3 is CAISGGSEQYF. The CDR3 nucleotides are TGTGCCATCAGTGGCGGGAGCGAGCAGTACTTC.

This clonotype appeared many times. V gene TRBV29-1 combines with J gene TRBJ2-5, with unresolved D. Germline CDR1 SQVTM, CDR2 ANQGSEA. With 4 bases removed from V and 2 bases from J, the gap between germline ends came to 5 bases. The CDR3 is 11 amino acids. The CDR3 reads CSVALQETQYF. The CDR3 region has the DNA TGCAGCGTTGCCCTACAAGAGACCCAGTACTTC.

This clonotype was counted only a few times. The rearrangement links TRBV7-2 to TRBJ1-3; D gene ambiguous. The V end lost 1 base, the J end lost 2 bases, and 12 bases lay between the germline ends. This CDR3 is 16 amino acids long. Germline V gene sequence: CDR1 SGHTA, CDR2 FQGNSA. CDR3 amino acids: CASSLGPGRAGNTIYF. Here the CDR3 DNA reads TGTGCCAGCAGCTTAGGCCCGGGTCGAGCTGGAAACACCATATATTTT. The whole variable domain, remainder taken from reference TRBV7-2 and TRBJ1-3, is GAGVSQSPSNKVTEKGKDVELRCDPISGHTALYWYRQSLGQGLEFLIYFQGNSAPDKSGLPSDRFSAERTGGSVSTLTIQRTQQEDSAVYLCASSLGPGRAGNTIYFGEGSWLTVV.

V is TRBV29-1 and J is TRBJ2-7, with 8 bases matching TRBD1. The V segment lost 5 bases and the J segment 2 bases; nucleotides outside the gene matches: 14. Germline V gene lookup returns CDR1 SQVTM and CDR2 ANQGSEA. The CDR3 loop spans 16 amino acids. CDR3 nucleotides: TGCAGCGTTCTATTTGGCCCCGGGACAGGAACCTACGAGCAGTACTTC. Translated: CSVLFGPGTGTYEQYF.

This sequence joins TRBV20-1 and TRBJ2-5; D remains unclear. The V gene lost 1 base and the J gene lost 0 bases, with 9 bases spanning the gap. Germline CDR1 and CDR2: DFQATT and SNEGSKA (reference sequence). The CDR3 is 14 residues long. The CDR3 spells CSARGLGYQETQYF. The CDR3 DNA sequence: TGCAGTGCTAGAGGACTGGGGTACCAAGAGACCCAGTACTTC.

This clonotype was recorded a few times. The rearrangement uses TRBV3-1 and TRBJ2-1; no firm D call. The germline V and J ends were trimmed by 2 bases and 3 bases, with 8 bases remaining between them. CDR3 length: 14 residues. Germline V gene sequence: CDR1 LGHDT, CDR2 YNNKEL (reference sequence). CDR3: CASSQNPNYNEQFF. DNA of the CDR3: TGTGCCAGCAGCCAAAATCCAAACTACAATGAGCAGTTCTTC.

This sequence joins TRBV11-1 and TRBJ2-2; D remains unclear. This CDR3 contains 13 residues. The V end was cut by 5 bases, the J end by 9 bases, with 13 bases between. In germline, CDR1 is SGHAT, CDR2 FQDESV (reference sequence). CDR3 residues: CASSPSQKRELFF. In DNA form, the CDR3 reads TGTGCCAGCAGCCCGTCTCAAAAACGGGAGCTGTTTTTT.

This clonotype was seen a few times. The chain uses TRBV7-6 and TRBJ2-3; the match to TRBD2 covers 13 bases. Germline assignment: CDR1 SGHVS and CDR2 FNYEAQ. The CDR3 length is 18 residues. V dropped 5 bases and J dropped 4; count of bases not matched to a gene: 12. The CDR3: CASSNRTSGSMNPDTQYF. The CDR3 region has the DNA TGTGCCAGCAGCAACCGGACTAGCGGGAGTATGAACCCAGATACGCAGTATTTT.

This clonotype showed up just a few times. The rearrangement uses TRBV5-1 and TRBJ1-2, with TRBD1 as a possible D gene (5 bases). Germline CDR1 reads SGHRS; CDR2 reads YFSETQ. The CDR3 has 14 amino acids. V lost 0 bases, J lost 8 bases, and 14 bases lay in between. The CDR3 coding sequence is TGCGCCAGCAGCTTGGTCGGGCAGGGAGGCGGCTACACCTTC. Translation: CASSLVGQGGGYTF. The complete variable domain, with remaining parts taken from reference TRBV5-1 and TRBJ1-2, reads KAGVTQTPRYLIKTRGQQVTLSCSPISGHRSVSWYQQTPGQGLQFLFEYFSETQRNKGNFPGRFSGRQFSNSRSEMNVSTLELGDSALYLCASSLVGQGGGYTFGSGTRLTVV.

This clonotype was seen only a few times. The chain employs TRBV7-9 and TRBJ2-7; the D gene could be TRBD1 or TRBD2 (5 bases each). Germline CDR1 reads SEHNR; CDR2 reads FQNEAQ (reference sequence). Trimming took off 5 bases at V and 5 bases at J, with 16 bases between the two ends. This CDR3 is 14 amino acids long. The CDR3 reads CASSAGGGQDEQYF. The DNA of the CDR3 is TGTGCCAGCAGCGCCGGTGGGGGTCAGGACGAGCAGTACTTC.

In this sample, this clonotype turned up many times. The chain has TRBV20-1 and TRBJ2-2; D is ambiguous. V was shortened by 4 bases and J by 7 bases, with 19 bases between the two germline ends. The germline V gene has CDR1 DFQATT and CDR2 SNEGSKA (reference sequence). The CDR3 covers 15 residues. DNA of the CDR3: TGCAGTGCTAAGACGCTCCGGCTTGTGGACGGGGAGCTGTTTTTT. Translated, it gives CSAKTLRLVDGELFF.

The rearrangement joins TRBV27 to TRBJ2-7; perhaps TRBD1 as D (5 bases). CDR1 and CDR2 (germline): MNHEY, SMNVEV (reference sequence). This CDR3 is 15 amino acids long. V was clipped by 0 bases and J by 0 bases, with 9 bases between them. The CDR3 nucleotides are TGTGCCAGCAGTTTATCCGGCCAGGGCTCCTACGAGCAGTACTTC. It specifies CASSLSGQGSYEQYF.

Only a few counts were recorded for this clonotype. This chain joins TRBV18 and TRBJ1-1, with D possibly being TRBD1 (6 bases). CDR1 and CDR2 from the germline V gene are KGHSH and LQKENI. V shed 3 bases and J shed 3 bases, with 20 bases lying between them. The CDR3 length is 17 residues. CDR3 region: CASSPPRGNIGDTEAFF. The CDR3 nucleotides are TGTGCCAGCTCACCTCCCAGGGGAAACATCGGGGACACTGAAGCTTTCTTT.

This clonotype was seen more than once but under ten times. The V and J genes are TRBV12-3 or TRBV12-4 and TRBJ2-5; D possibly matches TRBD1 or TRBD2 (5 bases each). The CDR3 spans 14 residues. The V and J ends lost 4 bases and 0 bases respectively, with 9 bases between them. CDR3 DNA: TGTGCCAGCAGTTATTGGGGGAACCAAGAGACCCAGTACTTC. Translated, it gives CASSYWGNQETQYF.

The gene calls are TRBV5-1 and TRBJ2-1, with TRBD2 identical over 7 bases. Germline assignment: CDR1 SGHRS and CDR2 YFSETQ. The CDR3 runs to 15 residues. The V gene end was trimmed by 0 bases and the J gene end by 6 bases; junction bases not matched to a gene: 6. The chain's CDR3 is CASSLVSGTINEQFF. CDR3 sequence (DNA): TGCGCCAGCAGCTTGGTGTCAGGGACTATCAATGAGCAGTTCTTC.

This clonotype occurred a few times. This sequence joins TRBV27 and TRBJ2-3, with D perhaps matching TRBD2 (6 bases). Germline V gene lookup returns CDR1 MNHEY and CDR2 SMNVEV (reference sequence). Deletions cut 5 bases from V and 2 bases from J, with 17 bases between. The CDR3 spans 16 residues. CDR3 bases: TGTGCCAGCAGTCGCTCCCGGGACTCGACCACAGATACGCAGTATTTT. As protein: CASSRSRDSTTDTQYF.

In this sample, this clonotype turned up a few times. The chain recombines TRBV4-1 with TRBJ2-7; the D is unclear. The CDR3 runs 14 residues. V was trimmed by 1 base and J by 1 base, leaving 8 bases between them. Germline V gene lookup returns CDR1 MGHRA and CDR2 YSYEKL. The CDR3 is CASSQGQESYEQYF. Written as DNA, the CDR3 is TGCGCCAGCAGCCAAGGGCAAGAGTCCTACGAGCAGTACTTC.

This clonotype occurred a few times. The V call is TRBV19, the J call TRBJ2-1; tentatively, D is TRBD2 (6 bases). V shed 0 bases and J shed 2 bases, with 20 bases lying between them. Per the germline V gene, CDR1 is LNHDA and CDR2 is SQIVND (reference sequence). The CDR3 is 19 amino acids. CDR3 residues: CASSIDLTAAVAAYNEQFF. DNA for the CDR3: TGTGCCAGTAGTATAGATCTAACGGCGGCCGTAGCGGCCTACAATGAGCAGTTCTTC.

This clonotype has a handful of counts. CDR3 sequence reads: CASSLGDRYTGELFF. Here the CDR3 DNA reads TGTGCCAGCAGCTTGGGGGACAGATACACCGGGGAGCTGTTTTTT. The chain couples TRBV5-6 to TRBJ2-2; 7 nucleotides align to TRBD1. Unmatched junction bases numbered 2, after V lost 0 bases and J lost 3 bases. The CDR3 spans 15 residues. Germline V gene lookup returns CDR1 SGHDT and CDR2 YYEEEE.

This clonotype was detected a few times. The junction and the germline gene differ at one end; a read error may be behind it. Here the CDR3 reads CASSISPGGGRHEQHF. CDR3 sequence (DNA): TGTGCCAGTAGTATATCCCCTGGGGGGGGGCGCCACGAGCAGCACTTC. The chain is built from TRBV19 and TRBJ2-7; D might be TRBD2 (7 bases). Germline V gene lookup returns CDR1 LNHDA and CDR2 SQIVND (reference sequence). The CDR3 has 16 amino acids.

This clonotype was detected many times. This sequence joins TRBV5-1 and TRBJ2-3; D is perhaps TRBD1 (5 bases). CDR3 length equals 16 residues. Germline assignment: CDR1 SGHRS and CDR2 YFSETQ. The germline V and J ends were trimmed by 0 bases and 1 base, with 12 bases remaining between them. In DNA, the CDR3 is TGCGCCAGCAGCTTGGTGGCGACAGATCGCACAGATACGCAGTATTTT. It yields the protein CASSLVATDRTDTQYF.

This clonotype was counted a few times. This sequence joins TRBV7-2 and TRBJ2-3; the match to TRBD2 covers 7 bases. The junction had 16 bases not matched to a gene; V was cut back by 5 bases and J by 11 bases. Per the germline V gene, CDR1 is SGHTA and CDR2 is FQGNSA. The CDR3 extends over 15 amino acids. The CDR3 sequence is CASSPNGGGPHGQYF. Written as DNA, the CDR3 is TGTGCCAGCAGCCCGAATGGGGGAGGGCCCCACGGGCAGTATTTT.

CDR3 coding DNA: TGTGCCAGCAGCCGGGACAGTGGGGAGCTGTTTTTT. Amino acids: CASSRDSGELFF. The chain joins TRBV7-9 to TRBJ2-2, with 7 bases that match TRBD1. The V gene end was trimmed by 5 bases and the J gene end by 8 bases; junction bases not matched to a gene: 2. Germline-derived CDR1 and CDR2 are SEHNR and FQNEAQ (reference sequence). The CDR3 has 12 amino acids. Full variable domain (remainder filled in from reference TRBV7-9 and TRBJ2-2): DTGVSQNPRHKITKRGQNVTFRCDPISEHNRLYWYRQTLGQGPEFLTYFQNEAQLEKSRLLSDRFSAERPKGSFSTLEIQRTEQGDSAMYLCASSRDSGELFFGEGSRLTVL.